A selection of T cell receptor beta chains follows, all from one sample in a study of CD8 T cells in Susac syndrome. TCRdb used MiXCR to reprocess the immunoSEQ multiplex PCR reads, holding one entry per CDR3 protein. The sample shows 150,000 to 200,000 distinct CDR3 sequences, approximately 95% of them seen only once. Material: CD4+ T cells from PBMCs. The receptors stem from a human donor with multiple sclerosis. Both conserved end residues are part of each CDR3. D genes are given only for firm matches. Some rows have no size entry. The others give once, few or many, or a class for an expanded clone.

>NA|TRBV20-1|NA|TRBJ2-5
TGCAGTGCTCAGGATATAAATGGGGAGACCCAGTACTTC
CSAQDINGETQYF
>NA|TRBV12-3/TRBV12-4|NA|TRBJ2-4
TGTGCCAGCAGTGGAGGGTGGGGGGCCAAAAACATTCAGTACTTC
CASSGGWGAKNIQYF
>once|TRBV20-1|TRBD1|TRBJ1-5
TGCAGTGCCGGGCCAGGACAGGGGGTTCAGCCCCAGCATTTT
CSAGPGQGVQPQHF
>NA|TRBV20-1|NA|TRBJ1-1
TGCAGTGCTAGGTCGGTATTGAACACTGAAGCTTTCTTT
CSARSVLNTEAFF
>NA|TRBV20-1|NA|TRBJ1-2
TGCAGTGCCCGGACCGTTCAAGCGTTTGGCTACACCTTC
CSARTVQAFGYTF
>NA|TRBV18|NA|TRBJ1-1
TGTGCCAGCTCACAAGCCGGGCCAAACACTGAAGCTTTCTTT
CASSQAGPNTEAFF
>NA|TRBV7-8|TRBD1|TRBJ2-1
TGTGCCAGCAGCTCCATCACGACAGGGATTAGATACAATGAGCAGTTCTTC
CASSSITTGIRYNEQFF
>NA|TRBV12-3/TRBV12-4|TRBD1|TRBJ2-7
TGTGCCAGCAGTTTGACCGAGACAGGGTACGAGCAGTACTTC
CASSLTETGYEQYF
>NA|TRBV30|NA|TRBJ1-5
TGTGCCTGGAGTGAGGGAAATAGCAATCAGCCCCAGCATTTT
CAWSEGNSNQPQHF
>NA|TRBV7-7|TRBD1|TRBJ2-6
TGTGCTAGCGGGCGGACAGGGGAAACTGGGGCCAACGTCCTGACTTTC
CASGRTGETGANVLTF
>NA|TRBV23-1|TRBD1|TRBJ1-2
TGCGCCAGCACCCGTACGATGACGCCAGGGGGCACTAACTATGGCTACACCTTC
CASTRTMTPGGTNYGYTF
>NA|TRBV27|TRBD1|TRBJ1-1
TGTGCCAGCAGCAGGACAGGATTGAACACTGAAGCTTTCTTT
CASSRTGLNTEAFF
>NA|TRBV29-1|NA|TRBJ1-2
TGCAGCGTTGACAGATCGAGGGCTGGCTACACCTTC
CSVDRSRAGYTF
>once|TRBV9|TRBD2|TRBJ2-3
TGTGCCAGCAGCGCCTACGGGACTAGCGGGGAGTTAGATACGCAGTATTTT
CASSAYGTSGELDTQYF
>NA|TRBV24-1|NA|TRBJ1-6
TGTGCCACCAGTGATTATGATCCGAACGGGAGGGATGGCTATAATTCACCCCTCCACTTT
CATSDYDPNGRDGYNSPLHF
>NA|TRBV18|NA|TRBJ1-5
TGTGCCAGCTCACCACAAGGGGAGGATCAGCCCCAGCATTTT
CASSPQGEDQPQHF
>NA|TRBV19|NA|TRBJ2-4
TGTGCCAGTAGTATGATCCTTGGCGGGGAACTAGCCAAAAACATTCAGTACTTC
CASSMILGGELAKNIQYF
>NA|TRBV20-1|NA|TRBJ1-5
TGCAGCCTACCTTCTCCGGGCACCGAGGTTCCCCAGCATTTT
CSLPSPGTEVPQHF
>NA|TRBV30|NA|TRBJ2-5
TGTGCCTGGAGTCTAACACTAGGGGGGGCGCAGACCCAGTACTTC
CAWSLTLGGAQTQYF